The next 30 T cell receptor beta chains were all read from a single sample in a study of blood T cell repertoires in COVID-19. TCRdb's copy holds only in-frame clones and misses some; the assay was immunoSEQ multiplex PCR. The repertoire has around 180,000 clones, less than 90% of them found once; the top ten carry less than 25%. Sequenced: peripheral blood. The source is a man aged 70 or older with active or convalescent COVID-19.

This rearrangement joins TRBV27 to TRBJ2-1; D might be TRBD1 (5 bases). The germline V gene has CDR1 MNHEY and CDR2 SMNVEV (reference sequence). This CDR3 contains 15 residues. V was clipped by 0 bases and J by 5 bases, with 11 bases between them. For the CDR3, the DNA is TGTGCCAGCAGTTTATCGGGGCCCCCAGACAATGAGCAGTTCTTC. Amino acids: CASSLSGPPDNEQFF.

This chain joins TRBV6-2 or TRBV6-3 and TRBJ2-2; 9 nucleotides line up with TRBD2. V lost 2 bases and J lost 5; bases outside the gene matches: 9. The germline V gene has CDR1 MNHEY and CDR2 SVGEGT. CDR3 size: 17 residues. CDR3 nucleotides: TGTGCCAGCAGTTACCGCTACCTAGCGGGAAAAACCGGGGAGCTGTTTTTT. Its translation is CASSYRYLAGKTGELFF.

V gene TRBV30 combines with J gene TRBJ1-2, with D perhaps matching TRBD1 (6 bases). Germline CDR1 is GTSNPN and CDR2 is SVGIG (reference sequence). The CDR3 consists of 13 residues. Trimming removed 0 bases from V and 8 bases from J, with 13 bases in between. The CDR3 DNA reads TGTGCCTGGAGTGTACTGGGACATAGCGGCTACACCTTC. Its protein is CAWSVLGHSGYTF.

The chain is built from TRBV5-1 and TRBJ1-3; possibly TRBD1 for D (5 bases). Per the germline V gene, CDR1 is SGHRS and CDR2 is YFSETQ. CDR3 length: 15 amino acids. With 3 bases removed from V and 0 bases from J, the gap between germline ends came to 10 bases. In nucleotides, the CDR3 is TGCGCCAGCAGCTCCGGGGGTAACTCTGGAAACACCATATATTTT. Its protein product is CASSSGGNSGNTIYF.

The rearrangement joins TRBV5-4 to TRBJ1-2; D is perhaps TRBD1 (5 bases). Germline V lookup: CDR1 SGHNT, CDR2 YYREEE (reference sequence). The CDR3 sequence is 16 residues long. The V and J ends lost 0 bases and 0 bases respectively, with 12 bases between them. CDR3 sequence: CASSLVQAAANYGYTF. The CDR3 DNA sequence: TGTGCCAGCAGCTTGGTACAGGCCGCAGCTAACTATGGCTACACCTTC.

The V call is TRBV6-5, the J call TRBJ1-5, with 10 nucleotides matching TRBD1. Germline CDR1 MNHEY, CDR2 SVGAGI. The CDR3 has 13 residues. V dropped 7 bases and J dropped 7; count of bases not matched to a gene: 4. CDR3 in DNA: TGTGCCAGCAAACGGGACAGGGGACAGCCCCAGCATTTT. Protein product: CASKRDRGQPQHF.

This sequence joins TRBV7-2 and TRBJ2-2; D gene ambiguous. Trimming pared 1 base from V and 5 bases from J, leaving 17 bases between. Looked up from germline, CDR1 is SGHTA and CDR2 is FQGNSA. The CDR3 extends over 17 amino acids. CDR3 nucleotides: TGTGCCAGCAGCTTAGTGGTTCTGACAACACAGACCGGGGAGCTGTTTTTT. Amino acid sequence: CASSLVVLTTQTGELFF.

CDR3 residues: CASSFDRIYGYTF. The DNA of the CDR3 is TGTGCCAGCAGCTTCGACAGAATATATGGCTACACCTTC. The genes are TRBV5-4 and TRBJ1-2, with a tentative D call TRBD1 (5 bases). The CDR3 totals 13 residues. Germline loops: CDR1 SGHNT, CDR2 YYREEE (reference sequence). V dropped 2 bases and J dropped 5 bases, with 10 bases sitting between them.

The chain combines TRBV18 with TRBJ1-3; 8 bases match TRBD1. Germline V gene data show CDR1 as KGHSH and CDR2 as LQKENI. With V trimmed by 4 bases and J by 7 bases, 12 bases remained unmatched. The CDR3 consists of 16 residues. CDR3 region: CASSLFEATGGNTIYF. CDR3 sequence (DNA): TGTGCCAGCTCACTCTTCGAGGCTACAGGGGGGAACACCATATATTTT.

V gene TRBV6-5 combines with J gene TRBJ1-1, with TRBD1 as a possible D gene (5 bases). Germline lookup yields CDR1 MNHEY and CDR2 SVGAGI. Trimming removed 5 bases at V and 3 bases at J, with 16 bases between. The CDR3 is made up of 15 amino acids. The CDR3 DNA reads as TGTGCCAGCAGTACCTGGTGGGGAGGGGACACTGAAGCTTTCTTT. Its translation is CASSTWWGGDTEAFF.

In this sample, this clone turned up a few times. The CDR3 sequence is CASSPGSMVEAFF. As DNA, the CDR3 is TGTGCCAGCAGCCCGGGTTCGATGGTGGAGGCTTTCTTT. This chain connects TRBV7-2 to TRBJ1-1; D uncertain. CDR1 is SGHTA and CDR2 is FQGNSA in the germline V gene. The CDR3 has 13 residues. Trimming cost V 5 bases and J 11 bases, with 18 bases left between them.

The chain uses TRBV5-4 and TRBJ2-2; TRBD1 aligns across 10 bases. This CDR3 has 14 residues. Germline V gene lookup returns CDR1 SGHNT and CDR2 YYREEE (reference sequence). V lost 4 bases and J lost 5; bases outside the gene matches: 2. The CDR3 loop reads CASSRDRGTGELFF. CDR3 nucleotides: TGTGCCAGCAGCCGGGACAGGGGAACCGGGGAGCTGTTTTTT.

The V gene is TRBV7-3, the J gene TRBJ2-3; D remains ambiguous. The CDR3 consists of 14 residues. The germline V and J ends were trimmed by 1 base and 0 bases, with 5 bases remaining between them. Germline CDR1 reads SGHTA; CDR2 reads FQGTGA. The CDR3 bases are TGTGCCAGCAGCTTAAGCGGTAGCACAGATACGCAGTATTTT. Its translation is CASSLSGSTDTQYF. Together with reference TRBV7-3 and TRBJ2-3, the CDR3 gives the full variable domain: GAGVSQTPSNKVTEKGKYVELRCDPISGHTALYWYRQSLGQGPEFLIYFQGTGAADDSGLPNDRFFAVRPEGSVSTLKIQRTERGDSAVYLCASSLSGSTDTQYFGPGTRLTVL.

This chain connects TRBV7-7 to TRBJ2-3, with 9 bases that match TRBD1. From germline, CDR1 is SSHAT and CDR2 FNYEAQ (reference sequence). This CDR3 spans 15 amino acids. Trimming removed 5 bases from V and 6 bases from J; junction bases left unmatched: 9. The chain's CDR3 is CASSLGTGRDDTQYF. DNA for the CDR3: TGTGCCAGCAGCCTCGGGACAGGGAGGGATGATACGCAGTATTTT.

The chain employs TRBV6-2 or TRBV6-3 and TRBJ2-2; 8 bases line up with TRBD2. The CDR3 sequence is 16 residues long. The J segment lost 4 bases and the V segment lost 6 bases, leaving 10 bases of the junction unmatched. Germline-derived CDR1 and CDR2 are MNHEY and SVGEGT. CDR3 nucleotides: TGTGCCAGCAGCCAAAAGCGGGGGCCCCCCACCGGGGAGCTGTTTTTT. Amino acids: CASSQKRGPPTGELFF.

The rearrangement joins TRBV6-5 to TRBJ2-1, with unresolved D. Germline V gene lookup returns CDR1 MNHEY and CDR2 SVGAGI. The V and J ends lost 7 bases and 5 bases respectively, with 6 bases between them. The CDR3 is 11 residues long. CDR3 amino acids: CASTVNNEQFF. The CDR3 DNA sequence: TGTGCCAGCACAGTGAACAATGAGCAGTTCTTC.

This rearrangement joins TRBV7-2 to TRBJ1-2, with 7 bases lining up with TRBD1. The V gene's germline CDR1 is SGHTA and CDR2 FQGNSA. This CDR3 has 14 residues. J gave up 3 bases and V 7 bases, and 8 bases lay outside the gene matches. CDR3 DNA: TGTGCCAGCAACCTAGGGGGCGCGGACTATGGCTACACCTTC. Its protein product is CASNLGGADYGYTF.

The rearrangement joins TRBV7-8 to TRBJ1-6, with D possibly being TRBD1 (6 bases). Germline CDR1 reads SGHVS; CDR2 reads FQNEAQ. CDR3 length: 18 residues. V was clipped by 5 bases and J by 1 base, with 18 bases between them. The CDR3 region is CASSQQQGIMSYNSPLHF. In DNA form, the CDR3 reads TGTGCCAGCAGCCAGCAACAGGGCATTATGTCCTATAATTCACCCCTCCACTTT.

This clone was counted once. This sequence joins TRBV6-2 or TRBV6-3 and TRBJ1-1; D is unclear. In germline, CDR1 is MNHEY, CDR2 SVGEGT. With 0 bases removed from V and 5 bases from J, the gap between germline ends came to 22 bases. This CDR3 is built from 18 residues. CDR3 residues: CASSYSIRQEVGRTEAFF. As DNA, the CDR3 is TGTGCCAGCAGTTACTCGATTAGGCAGGAGGTGGGTCGAACTGAAGCTTTCTTT.

V and J are TRBV7-2 and TRBJ1-3; 10 bases are a match to TRBD1. J was trimmed by 1 base and V by 5 bases; bases with no gene match: 8. There are 17 residues in the CDR3. Germline V gives CDR1 SGHTA, CDR2 FQGNSA. CDR3 bases: TGTGCCAGCAGCGCCCGGGACAGGGGCTCATCTGGAAACACCATATATTTT. Encoded protein: CASSARDRGSSGNTIYF. Variable domain in full (rest from reference TRBV7-2 and TRBJ1-3): GAGVSQSPSNKVTEKGKDVELRCDPISGHTALYWYRQSLGQGLEFLIYFQGNSAPDKSGLPSDRFSAERTGGSVSTLTIQRTQQEDSAVYLCASSARDRGSSGNTIYFGEGSWLTVV.

This clone showed up just once. The CDR3 region is CASQQGGTDTQYF. In nucleotides, the CDR3 is TGTGCCAGCCAACAGGGGGGCACAGATACGCAGTATTTT. The chain has TRBV19 and TRBJ2-3; TRBD1 matches 8 bases. The CDR3 covers 13 residues. Trimming cost V 9 bases and J 1 base; bases outside gene matches: 3. Per the germline V gene, CDR1 is LNHDA and CDR2 is SQIVND (reference sequence).

The V and J genes are TRBV6-2 or TRBV6-3 and TRBJ2-3; D is ambiguous. Per germline, CDR1 MNHEY and CDR2 SVGEGT. V was pared by 4 bases and J by 10 bases, with 12 bases between. The CDR3 spans 12 residues. The CDR3 protein is CASSSGSPAQYF. The CDR3 coding sequence is TGTGCCAGCAGTTCCGGGTCTCCAGCGCAGTATTTT.

This rearrangement joins TRBV12-3 or TRBV12-4 to TRBJ1-5; D not certain. Trimming shortened V by 3 bases and J by 7 bases, and 10 bases separated the two germline ends. This CDR3 is built from 13 residues. The CDR3 is CASSFDAGQPQHF. The CDR3 nucleotides are TGTGCCAGCAGTTTTGATGCGGGGCAGCCCCAGCATTTT.

The chain joins TRBV19 to TRBJ2-7; 8 bases align to TRBD1. With 8 bases clipped from V and 1 base from J, the junction kept 7 bases outside the gene matches. This CDR3 spans 14 amino acids. Per germline, CDR1 LNHDA and CDR2 SQIVND (reference sequence). CDR3 nucleotides: TGTGCCAGTGGGGACCGGGACAGGTCCTACGAGCAGTACTTC. The encoded protein is CASGDRDRSYEQYF.

The chain uses TRBV4-1 and TRBJ2-7; TRBD2 agrees at 8 bases. This CDR3 has 15 residues. V trimming: 6 bases; J trimming: 0 bases; junction bases outside the gene matches: 7. Germline V gene sequence: CDR1 MGHRA, CDR2 YSYEKL. CDR3 sequence reads: CASSHRLAGSYEQYF. CDR3 sequence (DNA): TGCGCCAGCAGTCACCGGCTAGCGGGCTCCTACGAGCAGTACTTC.

The genes are TRBV3-1 (or the pseudogene TRBV3-2) and TRBJ1-5; 8 bases are a match to TRBD1. CDR3 length: 16 amino acids. The germline CDR1 and CDR2 sequences are LGHDT and YNNKEL (reference sequence). J lost 5 bases, V lost 5 bases, and 11 bases had no gene match. The DNA for the CDR3 is TGTGCCAGCAGCTCGGCGAACAGGGGGTATCATCAGCCCCAGCATTTT. It is translated as CASSSANRGYHQPQHF.

This clone came up once. The gene calls are TRBV6-5 and TRBJ1-4; D is undetermined. This CDR3 has 16 amino acids. Deletions cut 0 bases from V and 10 bases from J, with 18 bases between. CDR1 is MNHEY, CDR2 SVGAGI, per germline. The CDR3 DNA follows: TGTGCCAGCAGTTACTCCCCGCTGGTTAAAGGAGGAAAACTGTTTTTT. Translating gives CASSYSPLVKGGKLFF.

The chain combines TRBV6-6 with TRBJ1-2; 8 bases match TRBD1. The CDR3 is made up of 14 amino acids. V lost 8 bases to trimming and J lost 0 bases; unmatched junction nucleotides: 5. Germline assignment: CDR1 MNHNY and CDR2 SVGAGI (reference sequence). DNA for the CDR3: TGTGCCAGCGGAACAGGGGGGGCTAACTATGGCTACACCTTC. It is translated as CASGTGGANYGYTF.

The chain combines TRBV15 with TRBJ1-2; 7 bases line up with TRBD1. The germline gives CDR1 LNHNV, CDR2 YYDKDF (reference sequence). V shed 2 bases, J shed 4 bases, and the junction held 7 bases outside the gene matches. The CDR3 totals 15 residues. This CDR3 is CATSRPGQMFYGYTF. CDR3 DNA sequence: TGTGCCACCAGCAGACCGGGACAGATGTTCTATGGCTACACCTTC.

This clone was recorded only once. The V and J genes are TRBV9 and TRBJ1-1, with TRBD1 identical over 7 bases. V lost 2 bases and J lost 2; bases outside the gene matches: 6. The CDR3 runs 15 residues. Germline CDR1 reads SGDLS; CDR2 reads YYNGEE. The CDR3 region has the DNA TGTGCCAGCAGCGTTCGGGACAGTGAAAACACTGAAGCTTTCTTT. Translated, it gives CASSVRDSENTEAFF.